This entry describes one T cell receptor beta chain. During active infection, Seattle patients enrolled and were then monitored through disease. The J segment lost 4 bases and the V segment lost 1 base, leaving 9 bases of the junction unmatched. The CDR3 runs 16 residues. Germline CDR1 and CDR2: LGHDT and YNNKEL (reference sequence). The data were obtained in a study of blood T cell repertoires in COVID-19. The wider study: The samples span acute and convalescent COVID-19 from the United States, Italy and Spain. T cells, B-cell-depleted T cells, or PBMCs provided the cDNA or gDNA that served as material.

In the original workflow: The assay estimated nucleated cells by amplifying reference gene primers. Sequenced by immunoSEQ multiplex PCR; TCRdb stores in-frame clones only, minus some. For V, J and clone size, that table is used; D and trimming come from the DNA. The sample shows approximately 390,000 clones, approximately 89% of them seen only once. Sequencing was performed on peripheral blood. V is TRBV3-1 (or the pseudogene TRBV3-2) and J is TRBJ1-2; 7 bases match TRBD1. This receptor was identified in a woman aged 55-70 years with COVID-19, enrolled during active disease. The CDR3 nucleotides read TGTGCCAGCAGCCAAGTACAGGGGACAGACTTCTATGGCTACACCTTC. Encoded protein: CASSQVQGTDFYGYTF.